One T cell receptor beta chain is described in this entry. It has no known antigen specificity. Base qualities are not provided; no much larger clone lies one nucleotide away. This sample stems from a study of blood T cell repertoires in COVID-19 (TCRdb year 2020). Describing the broader study: Samples covering the acute and convalescent phases of COVID-19 were provided by collaborators in the United States, Italy and Spain. Where available, HLA class I and class II types were taken from metadata supplied by the sample provider and were not determined by assay-based typing. The sample metadata nearly always contained a de-identified subject ID, COVID-19 status, age in years and sex. A freely available public database, intended as a resource for researchers studying the immune response to SARS-CoV-2, is where the repertoires were released. Deeply sampled blood TCRbeta repertoires from subjects exposed to, actively infected with, or recovered from COVID-19 were included in the dataset. The prospective study material was composed of cDNA or gDNA derived from T cells, B-cell-depleted T cells, or PBMCs. Samples came from the ongoing ImmuneRACE study (first 160 participants) plus 1,254 subjects from 6 global collaborators.

The study at large found these results: Clinical and demographic metadata were provided uncurated, with the amount varying by source and participant.

Collaborating institutions collected whole blood in K2EDTA tubes following their own protocols. For TCRbeta analysis, collaborators shipped samples in one of three forms: frozen whole blood, isolated PBMCs, or DNA extracted from either of those sample types. Trimming removed 4 bases from V and 10 bases from J; the gene matches leave 8 bases unexplained. According to the germline V gene, CDR1 reads SGHDN and CDR2 reads FVKESK. Including the terminal cysteine and phenylalanine, the CDR3 comprises 15 residues. Just the 45-base CDR3 DNA is kept, in frame starting at base 1. TCRbeta CDR3 regions were amplified from genomic DNA using the immunoSEQ Assay, a bias-controlled multiplex PCR. Per the authors' processing: Within the assay, amplification of reference gene primers was used to estimate how many nucleated cells each sample contained. To quantify the absolute abundance of each unique TCRbeta CDR3 rearrangement, sequence reads were collapsed and filtered. For each sample, productive Simpson clonality was calculated as the square root of Simpson's diversity index over productive rearrangements. The table was pulled from immuneACCESS by TCRdb, which kept in-frame rearrangements only. Such tables lose some clones; where checked, under half of the loss comes from unresolved V genes, and the rest has no known cause. V, J and clone size are taken as reported in that table, and D and trimming were inferred from the DNA itself. The sample contains roughly 49,000 clones, more than 80% of them found a single time. Clones ranked in the top ten supply 16% of the sample.

The clonotype comes from a man aged 35-49 years with acute or convalescent COVID-19. The sequencing sample was made of peripheral blood. The rearrangement combines TRBV14 with TRBJ2-1; 12 nucleotides in the junction match TRBD1. CDR3 sequence: CASSRVTGTGGEQFF. At the DNA level, the sequence is TGTGCCAGCAGCCGAGTCACCGGGACAGGGGGCGAGCAGTTCTTC.